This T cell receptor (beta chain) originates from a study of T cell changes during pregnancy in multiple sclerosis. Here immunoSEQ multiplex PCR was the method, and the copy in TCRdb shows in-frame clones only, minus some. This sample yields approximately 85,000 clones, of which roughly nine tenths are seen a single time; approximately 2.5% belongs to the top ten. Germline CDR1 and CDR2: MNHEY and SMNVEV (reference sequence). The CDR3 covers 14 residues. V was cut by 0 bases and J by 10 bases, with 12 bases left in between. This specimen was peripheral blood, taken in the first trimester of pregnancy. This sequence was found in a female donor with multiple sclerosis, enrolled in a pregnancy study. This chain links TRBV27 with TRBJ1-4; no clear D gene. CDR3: CASSLSGVVGKLFF. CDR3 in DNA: TGTGCCAGCAGTTTATCGGGAGTGGTGGGAAAACTGTTTTTT.